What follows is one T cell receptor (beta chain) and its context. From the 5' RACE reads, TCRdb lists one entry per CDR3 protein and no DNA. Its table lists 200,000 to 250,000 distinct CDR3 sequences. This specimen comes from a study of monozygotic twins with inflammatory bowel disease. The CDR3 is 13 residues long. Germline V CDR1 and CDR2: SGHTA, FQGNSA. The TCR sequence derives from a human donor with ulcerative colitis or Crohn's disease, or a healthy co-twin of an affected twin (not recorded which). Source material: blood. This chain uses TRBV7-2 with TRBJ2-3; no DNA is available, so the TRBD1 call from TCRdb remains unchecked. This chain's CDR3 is CASRLAGGVTQYF.